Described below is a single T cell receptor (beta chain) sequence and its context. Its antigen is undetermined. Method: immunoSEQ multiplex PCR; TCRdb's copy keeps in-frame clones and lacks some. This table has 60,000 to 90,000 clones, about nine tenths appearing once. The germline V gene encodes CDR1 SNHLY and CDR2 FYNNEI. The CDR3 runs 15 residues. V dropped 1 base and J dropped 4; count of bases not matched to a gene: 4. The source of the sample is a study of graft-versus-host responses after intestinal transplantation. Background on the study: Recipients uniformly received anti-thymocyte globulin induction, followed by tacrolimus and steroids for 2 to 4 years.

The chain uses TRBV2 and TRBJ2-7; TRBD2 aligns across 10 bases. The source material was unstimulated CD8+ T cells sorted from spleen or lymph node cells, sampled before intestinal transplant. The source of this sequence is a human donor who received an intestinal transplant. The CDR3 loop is CASSEGSGGTYEQYF. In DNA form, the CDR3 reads TGTGCCAGCAGTGAAGGTAGCGGGGGGACGTACGAGCAGTACTTC.